Sequencing of this T cell receptor (beta chain) was carried out in a study of radiation and T cells in renal cell carcinoma. Study as a whole: Nephrectomy followed 15 Gy stereotactic body radiation by 4 weeks.

Findings and limits, study-wide: Pretreatment tumor biopsies were lacking, so baseline clonotypes are unknown. Top tumor clonotypes rose in blood 2 weeks post-radiation, then contracted.

Assay used: immunoSEQ multiplex PCR; TCRdb lists only in-frame clones, some missing. The repertoire includes 70,000 to 95,000 clones, 82% of them detected once, and roughly 6.1% sits in the top ten. As to time point: baseline pretreatment blood. The sample's treatment: 15 Gy SBRT to primary tumor, nephrectomy 4 weeks later. After SBRT, blood was collected at 2 and 4 weeks, plus baseline. With respect to this clone: Its antigen is not identified.

Sequencing used blood, obtained from a patient whose treatment included radiotherapy and nephrectomy. The sequence was obtained from a man in his sixties with renal cell carcinoma.

The CDR3 DNA follows: TGTGCCAGCTCAGGACTAGCCCCCAGCTCCTACAATGAGCAGTTCTTC. This codes for CASSGLAPSSYNEQFF. The V and J genes are TRBV18 and TRBJ2-1; 8 nucleotides agree with TRBD2. The V gene end was trimmed by 5 bases and the J gene end by 0 bases; junction bases not matched to a gene: 6. In germline, CDR1 is KGHSH, CDR2 LQKENI. This CDR3 region has 16 residues.